Below, 15 T cell receptor beta chains from the same sample are listed, as sequenced in a study of T cell repertoires in cytomegalovirus infection. Each CDR3 protein gets one entry after TCRdb re-called the reads with MiXCR. The data hold hundreds of thousands of distinct CDR3 sequences, with approximately 25% observed a single time. Sequencing was carried out using CD8+ T cells from PBMCs. Receptor source: a human donor in good health (CMV status not recorded). Some clones in this sample may be carry-over from other donors' samples.

Comments on this clonotype: Relative to the germline gene, one junction end is altered; a read error may explain this. The chain joins TRBV12-5 to TRBJ1-2; D unresolved. The CDR3 totals 11 residues. Germline loops: CDR1 LGHNT, CDR2 FRNRAP. CDR3: CASGLVHSAAF. Written as DNA, the CDR3 is TGTGCTAGTGGTTTGGTACACTCGGCAGCCTTC.

This clonotype was detected many times. The chain combines TRBV7-8 with TRBJ1-6; D is perhaps TRBD1 (5 bases). This CDR3 is 17 amino acids long. The V and J ends lost 3 bases and 0 bases respectively, with 12 bases between them. Per germline, CDR1 SGHVS and CDR2 FQNEAQ. For the CDR3, the DNA is TGTGCCAGCAGCTTTCGGGACCGTAGCTCCTATAATTCACCCCTCCACTTT. Protein sequence: CASSFRDRSSYNSPLHF.

This clonotype showed up just a few times. The chain uses TRBV28 and TRBJ2-4; tentatively, D is TRBD2 (6 bases). The CDR3 has 14 residues. V was pared by 9 bases and J by 0 bases, with 12 bases between. Germline V CDR1 and CDR2: MDHEN, SYDVKM. CDR3 sequence: CARPWGVAKNIQYF. The DNA for the CDR3 is TGTGCCAGACCCTGGGGGGTAGCCAAAAACATTCAGTACTTC.

This clonotype was seen more than once but under ten times. The chain joins TRBV6-6 to TRBJ2-2; D not certain. V was clipped by 1 base and J by 1 base, with 10 bases between them. CDR3 length: 16 amino acids. Germline CDR1 is MNHNY and CDR2 is SVGAGI (reference sequence). CDR3 DNA: TGTGCCAGCAGTTACTTCGACCAGAAGAACACCGGGGAGCTGTTTTTT. Protein sequence: CASSYFDQKNTGELFF.

This clonotype occurred many times. The V and J genes are TRBV7-9 and TRBJ1-2, with 11 bases fitting TRBD1. CDR3 length: 14 amino acids. With 6 bases clipped from V and 8 bases from J, the junction kept 8 bases outside the gene matches. The germline CDR1 and CDR2 sequences are SEHNR and FQNEAQ (reference sequence). This chain's CDR3 is CASRDGQGASGYTF. Here the CDR3 DNA reads TGTGCCAGCAGGGACGGACAGGGGGCCTCGGGCTACACCTTC. The variable domain in full, completed from reference TRBV7-9 and TRBJ1-2, reads DTGVSQNPRHKITKRGQNVTFRCDPISEHNRLYWYRQTLGQGPEFLTYFQNEAQLEKSRLLSDRFSAERPKGSFSTLEIQRTEQGDSAMYLCASRDGQGASGYTFGSGTRLTVV.

The J gene is TRBJ1-4, the V gene TRBV14; D is possibly TRBD1 (5 bases). V dropped 4 bases and J dropped 3 bases, with 12 bases sitting between them. The CDR3 runs 15 residues. Germline V gene lookup returns CDR1 SGHDN and CDR2 FVKESK. Here the CDR3 reads CASSPDSGANEKLFF. The CDR3 DNA reads TGTGCCAGCAGCCCCGACAGTGGAGCTAATGAAAAACTGTTTTTT.

Remarks on this clonotype: This may come from a read error, since a much larger clone is one base off. The chain couples TRBV5-6 to TRBJ2-1, with D perhaps TRBD2 (6 bases). The CDR3 is 13 amino acids. Germline V gene data show CDR1 as SGHDT and CDR2 as YYEEEE. CDR3 sequence reads: CTSSIGGYNEQFF. In DNA form, the CDR3 reads TGTACCAGCAGCATCGGGGGCTACAATGAGCAGTTCTTC.

This chain links TRBV6-2 or TRBV6-3 with TRBJ1-2, with D unresolved. CDR1 and CDR2 from the germline V gene are MNHEY and SVGEGT. Trimming cost V 7 bases and J 3 bases, with 12 bases left between them. The CDR3 has 13 amino acids. CDR3 bases: TGTGCCAGCACCTACCGTGCGTACTATGGCTACACCTTC. It specifies CASTYRAYYGYTF.

A few counts support this clonotype. The CDR3 loop reads CASSDPRALDEAFF. The CDR3 bases are TGTGCCAGCAGTGATCCCCGGGCGCTTGATGAAGCTTTCTTT. The V call is TRBV25-1, the J call TRBJ1-1, with D unclear. This CDR3 is 14 amino acids long. Germline CDR1 reads MGHDK; CDR2 reads SYGVNS. Trimming removed 3 bases at V and 7 bases at J, with 15 bases between.

This clonotype was seen ten or more times. This chain connects TRBV7-8 to TRBJ2-2, with TRBD1 identical over 7 bases. CDR1 and CDR2 (germline): SGHVS, FQNEAQ. The length of the CDR3 is 13 residues. J gave up 6 bases and V 5 bases, and 3 bases lay outside the gene matches. This CDR3 reads CASSPGTAGELFF. Here the CDR3 DNA reads TGTGCCAGCAGCCCAGGGACAGCCGGGGAGCTGTTTTTT.

This clonotype was recorded at least ten times. This sequence joins TRBV7-2 and TRBJ2-3; 10 bases are shared with TRBD1. The CDR3 spans 18 residues. Germline assignment: CDR1 SGHTA and CDR2 FQGNSA. V was pared by 5 bases and J by 3 bases, with 14 bases of the junction left unmatched. The CDR3 region has the DNA TGTGCCAGCAGCCGCGTCCCGGGGGGACAGGGGAAGACAGATACGCAGTATTTT. Translation: CASSRVPGGQGKTDTQYF.

This clonotype was seen more than once but under ten times. The chain employs TRBV19 and TRBJ2-2; unclear D gene. V was cut by 7 bases and J by 4 bases, with 22 bases left in between. The CDR3 has 17 amino acids. The germline gives CDR1 LNHDA, CDR2 SQIVND (reference sequence). The DNA for the CDR3 is TGTGCCAGTACAGAGTTATTCGGACCTCAAACCACCGGGGAGCTGTTTTTT. It codes for CASTELFGPQTTGELFF.

In regard to this clonotype: A read error may explain this, as a much larger clone is one base away. The chain joins TRBV7-9 to TRBJ2-7; D call uncertain. Germline CDR1 SEHNR, CDR2 FQNEAQ (reference sequence). The CDR3 has 13 residues. In nucleotides, the CDR3 is TGTGCCAACAGCTTCCCGGACCGCTACGAGCAGTACGTC. It codes for CANSFPDRYEQYV.

The V gene is TRBV7-3, the J gene TRBJ1-1; D gene uncertain. This CDR3 is 15 amino acids long. Trimming pared 0 bases from V and 2 bases from J, leaving 10 bases between. Germline V CDR1 and CDR2: SGHTA, FQGTGA. The CDR3 DNA reads as TGTGCCAGCAGCTTAACCAACGCCCCAAACACTGAAGCTTTCTTT. Residues: CASSLTNAPNTEAFF. The full variable domain, rest sourced from reference TRBV7-3 and TRBJ1-1, is GAGVSQTPSNKVTEKGKYVELRCDPISGHTALYWYRQSLGQGPEFLIYFQGTGAADDSGLPNDRFFAVRPEGSVSTLKIQRTERGDSAVYLCASSLTNAPNTEAFFGQGTRLTVV.

This clonotype was detected a few times. The chain couples TRBV29-1 to TRBJ2-1, with D possibly being TRBD2 (6 bases). CDR1 SQVTM and CDR2 ANQGSEA come from the germline V gene. Trimming took off 3 bases at V and 2 bases at J, with 11 bases between the two ends. The CDR3 totals 14 residues. In nucleotides, the CDR3 is TGCAGCGTTGATGGGGGGTGGCCCTACAATGAGCAGTTCTTC. It encodes CSVDGGWPYNEQFF.